This record looks at one TCR beta chain sequence and its context. These data belong to a study of blood T cells in healthy people across ages. The use of a sample-barcoded 5' primer and a J-beta primer mix characterized a second PCR of roughly 6 to 11 cycles. A single record per CDR3 protein comes from TCRdb applying MiXCR to the 5' RACE reads. The data hold roughly 900,000 distinct CDR3 sequences, with more than 25% observed a single time. The CDR3 spans 12 residues. V was shortened by 1 base and J by 6 bases, with 4 bases between the two germline ends. The sequencing sample was made of blood. The chain recombines TRBV12-3 or TRBV12-4 with TRBJ1-5; D not resolved. The receptor's source is a woman older than 75 in good health. The CDR3 sequence: CASSLVFQPQHF. CDR3 sequence (DNA): TGTGCCAGCAGTTTAGTTTTTCAGCCCCAGCATTTT.